The 21 T cell receptor beta chains below all came from one sample that was sequenced in a study of cytomegalovirus exposure and HLA in healthy donors. TCRdb's table, derived via immunoSEQ multiplex PCR, lists solely in-frame clones and lacks some. The table includes about 140,000 clones, about 86% detected once. Sequenced: PBMCs. These receptor sequences come from a woman aged 18-29 years in good health and CMV-seropositive.

V and J are TRBV10-3 and TRBJ1-4; 10 bases are a match to TRBD1. Trimming took 0 bases from V and 7 from J; bases not matched to a gene: 2. Germline CDR1 is ENHRY and CDR2 is SYGVKD. This CDR3 has 15 residues. CDR3 DNA sequence: TGTGCCATCAGTGAGTCGACAGGGGGCCCTGAAAAACTGTTTTTT. Translation: CAISESTGGPEKLFF.

This chain links TRBV11-2 with TRBJ2-3; the match to TRBD1 covers 12 bases. CDR1 and CDR2 (germline): SGHAT, FQNNGV. The CDR3 is made up of 16 amino acids. After removal of 5 bases from V and 5 bases from J, the junction contained 8 bases not matched to a gene. For the CDR3, the DNA is TGTGCCAGCAGCACCATCCGGGACAGGGGGCGAGATACGCAGTATTTT. Protein product: CASSTIRDRGRDTQYF.

V gene TRBV27 combines with J gene TRBJ2-7; 11 nucleotides match TRBD1. The CDR3 contains 14 residues. Germline CDR1 MNHEY, CDR2 SMNVEV (reference sequence). J gave up 5 bases and V 3 bases, and 3 bases lay outside the gene matches. Here the CDR3 reads CASSLGTGGHEQYF. As DNA, the CDR3 is TGTGCCAGCAGTTTGGGGACAGGGGGACACGAGCAGTACTTC.

The chain combines TRBV7-8 with TRBJ1-1; D may be TRBD1 (5 bases). This CDR3 spans 16 amino acids. Germline V gene lookup returns CDR1 SGHVS and CDR2 FQNEAQ. V was trimmed by 2 bases and J by 5 bases, leaving 18 bases between them. As DNA, the CDR3 is TGTGCCAGCAGCTTACGTCGGGATGGGAGGGGAACTGAAGCTTTCTTT. It codes for CASSLRRDGRGTEAFF.

In its sample, this clone was seen once. V and J are TRBV28 and TRBJ2-7; the match to TRBD2 covers 10 bases. The germline gives CDR1 MDHEN, CDR2 SYDVKM. The J segment lost 2 bases and the V segment lost 5 bases, leaving 15 bases of the junction unmatched. CDR3 length: 18 amino acids. The CDR3 spells CASSGGGSGAGGTYEQYF. The CDR3 DNA sequence: TGTGCCAGCAGTGGGGGTGGGTCCGGAGCGGGAGGGACCTACGAGCAGTACTTC.

J is TRBJ2-7 and V is TRBV19; possible D gene TRBD1, 7 bases. Trimming removed 1 base at V and 7 bases at J, with 20 bases between. CDR3 length: 16 amino acids. Germline V lookup: CDR1 LNHDA, CDR2 SQIVND (reference sequence). CDR3 coding DNA: TGTGCCAGTAGTATAGGCACAGGGGTGGCCGGGGGAGAGCAGTACTTC. Amino acids: CASSIGTGVAGGEQYF.

The chain joins TRBV4-1 to TRBJ2-7, with no clear D. The V and J ends lost 1 base and 5 bases respectively, with 3 bases between them. There are 11 residues in the CDR3. CDR1 is MGHRA, CDR2 YSYEKL, per germline. This CDR3 reads CASSQGNEQYF. The CDR3 region has the DNA TGCGCCAGCAGCCAAGGTAACGAGCAGTACTTC.

This sequence joins TRBV14 and TRBJ2-2; 7 nucleotides line up with TRBD2. CDR1 is SGHDN and CDR2 is FVKESK in the germline V gene. This CDR3 contains 17 residues. V shed 4 bases, J shed 5 bases, and the junction held 13 bases outside the gene matches. Here the CDR3 DNA reads TGTGCCAGCAGCCGTGGATCAGGGCTGCGGGGGACCGGGGAGCTGTTTTTT. This codes for CASSRGSGLRGTGELFF.

V and J are TRBV4-3 and TRBJ1-1, with 7 nucleotides matching TRBD1. The CDR3 runs 14 residues. The trim removed 4 bases at V and 5 bases at J, leaving 7 bases unmatched. The germline V gene has CDR1 LGHNA and CDR2 YSLEER. The CDR3 DNA is TGCGCCAGCAGCCTGACAGGGAAGGGGACTGAAGCTTTCTTT. It encodes CASSLTGKGTEAFF.

The chain has TRBV4-1 and TRBJ2-1; 11 nucleotides align to TRBD1. With 3 bases clipped from V and 16 bases from J, the junction kept 14 bases outside the gene matches. The CDR3 length is 15 residues. Germline lookup yields CDR1 MGHRA and CDR2 YSYEKL. Here the CDR3 reads CASSHPGTGGVAHFF. CDR3 coding DNA: TGCGCCAGCAGCCACCCCGGGACAGGGGGGGTTGCGCATTTCTTC.

V is TRBV5-6 and J is TRBJ2-1, with 8 bases matching TRBD2. Germline V gene sequence: CDR1 SGHDT, CDR2 YYEEEE. This CDR3 comprises 15 residues. With 5 bases clipped from V and 2 bases from J, the junction kept 6 bases outside the gene matches. The CDR3: CASRLSGAAYNEQFF. The CDR3, as DNA: TGTGCCAGCAGACTTAGCGGGGCCGCCTACAATGAGCAGTTCTTC.

The V call is TRBV6-1, the J call TRBJ1-5; 9 bases agree with TRBD1. This CDR3 has 15 residues. Germline V gives CDR1 MNHNS, CDR2 SASEGT. J gave up 1 base and V 7 bases, and 5 bases lay outside the gene matches. CDR3 DNA: TGTGCCAGCAACAGGGGGCGGGGAAGCAATCAGCCCCAGCATTTT. This codes for CASNRGRGSNQPQHF.

This clone appeared a single time. V and J are TRBV10-1 and TRBJ2-7, with 9 bases fitting TRBD2. The CDR3 has 15 residues. V lost 6 bases to trimming and J lost 3 bases; unmatched junction nucleotides: 9. Germline V gene lookup returns CDR1 WNHNN and CDR2 SYGVQD (reference sequence). CDR3 amino acids: CASSPDSGRFYEQYF. In DNA, the CDR3 is TGCGCCAGCAGCCCCGATAGCGGGAGATTCTACGAGCAGTACTTC.

The chain couples TRBV6-5 to TRBJ2-1; 8 positions agree with TRBD2. V trimming: 10 bases; J trimming: 6 bases; junction bases outside the gene matches: 11. Germline V lookup: CDR1 MNHEY, CDR2 SVGAGI. The CDR3 extends over 14 amino acids. The CDR3 is CANARAGGSNEQFF. The CDR3 DNA reads TGTGCCAACGCAAGGGCGGGGGGTAGCAATGAGCAGTTCTTC.

The chain has TRBV5-6 and TRBJ1-2, with D unresolved. Germline V CDR1 and CDR2: SGHDT, YYEEEE. The CDR3 consists of 14 residues. Trimming took off 5 bases at V and 4 bases at J, with 15 bases between the two ends. CDR3 protein: CASREGRELYGYTF. CDR3 sequence (DNA): TGTGCCAGCAGAGAGGGCCGGGAACTCTATGGCTACACCTTC.

This chain links TRBV27 with TRBJ1-1, with 7 nucleotides matching TRBD1. This CDR3 spans 13 amino acids. Germline V gene lookup returns CDR1 MNHEY and CDR2 SMNVEV (reference sequence). The junction had 4 bases not matched to a gene; V was cut back by 5 bases and J by 4 bases. The CDR3 is CASSSRGSTEAFF. CDR3 sequence (DNA): TGTGCCAGCAGTAGCAGGGGGAGCACTGAAGCTTTCTTT.

This sequence joins TRBV2 and TRBJ2-7; 10 bases are shared with TRBD1. This CDR3 has 16 amino acids. The germline V gene has CDR1 SNHLY and CDR2 FYNNEI. Trimming cost V 4 bases and J 2 bases; bases outside gene matches: 8. The CDR3 region has the DNA TGTGCCAGCAGTGGTGTCGGGACAGGGGTCACCTACGAGCAGTACTTC. Translated: CASSGVGTGVTYEQYF.

This chain joins TRBV25-1 and TRBJ2-2; 11 nucleotides match TRBD2. The germline CDR1 and CDR2 sequences are MGHDK and SYGVNS. The CDR3 length is 16 residues. J was trimmed by 6 bases and V by 3 bases; bases with no gene match: 6. CDR3 protein: CASSDPGLAVPGELFF. The CDR3 bases are TGTGCCAGCAGTGATCCGGGACTAGCGGTCCCCGGGGAGCTGTTTTTT.

The V call is TRBV30, the J call TRBJ2-3; TRBD1 might be the D (6 bases). CDR3 length: 16 residues. Germline CDR1 and CDR2: GTSNPN and SVGIG (reference sequence). Trimming cost V 3 bases and J 2 bases, with 18 bases left between them. The CDR3 loop is CAWSRSRTDTTDTQYF. DNA for the CDR3: TGTGCCTGGAGCCGCTCCCGGACAGACACCACAGATACGCAGTATTTT.

The V and J genes are TRBV7-2 and TRBJ2-2; 8 positions match TRBD1. CDR3 length equals 16 residues. Per the germline V gene, CDR1 is SGHTA and CDR2 is FQGNSA. J gave up 4 bases and V 1 base, and 5 bases lay outside the gene matches. The CDR3 sequence: CASSLGLDRATGELFF. As DNA, the CDR3 is TGTGCCAGCAGCTTAGGGTTGGACAGGGCCACCGGGGAGCTGTTTTTT.

This clone occurred once. The V and J genes are TRBV2 and TRBJ1-4, with 7 positions matching TRBD1. The CDR3 loop spans 14 amino acids. Germline-derived CDR1 and CDR2 are SNHLY and FYNNEI. The J segment lost 5 bases and the V segment lost 8 bases, leaving 8 bases of the junction unmatched. Here the CDR3 DNA reads TGTGCCAGCTTTTCGGGACAGTCAAATGAAAAACTGTTTTTT. This sequence encodes CASFSGQSNEKLFF.